This TCR beta chain originates from a study of CD8 T cells in Susac syndrome. RNA amounts of about 0.5 to 1 ug underwent reverse transcription with random hexamers. The CDR3 of TCR beta was amplified by immunoSEQ multiplex PCR across 54 Vbeta and 13 Jbeta. TCRdb re-derived calls from the immunoSEQ multiplex PCR reads in MiXCR, one entry per CDR3 protein. The data show just under 150,000 distinct CDR3 sequences, less than 95% seen once. Controls comprised healthy donors matched for age and sex. The CDR3 sequence is 14 residues long. V lost 7 bases and J 7 bases, leaving 20 bases between the germline ends. Germline lookup yields CDR1 LGHNA and CDR2 YNFKEQ.

This TCR was recovered from a human donor in good health. Material: CD4+ T cells from PBMCs. The chain couples TRBV4-2 to TRBJ2-7; D gene ambiguous. The DNA of the CDR3 is TGTGCCAGCACCGAGGACCTAAGGTTTGGGGAGCAGTACTTC. Residues: CASTEDLRFGEQYF.